This entry describes one TCR beta chain. The sample originates from a study of blood T cell repertoires in COVID-19. As for the study in general: Samples taken during acute and convalescent COVID-19 were collected in the United States, Italy and Spain. PBMCs, B-cell-depleted T cells, or T cells provided the cDNA or gDNA that made up the material.

Trimming took off 4 bases at V and 3 bases at J, with 9 bases between the two ends. Germline V gene lookup returns CDR1 KGHSH and CDR2 LQKENI. The CDR3 length is 13 residues. How the authors handled the data: Reference gene primers were amplified, and this amplification served to estimate nucleated cell counts. Data came from immunoSEQ multiplex PCR; TCRdb stores just in-frame clones and leaves some out. V, J and clone size were drawn from that table, and D and trimming were deduced from the DNA. The sample holds under 300,000 clones, 75% to 90% seen once. The V and J genes are TRBV18 and TRBJ2-5; D remains unclear. Sequencing input: peripheral blood. This TCR was recovered from an older woman with active or convalescent COVID-19. CDR3 nucleotide sequence: TGTGCCAGCTCACACGGTACGAAAGAGACCCAGTACTTC. This sequence encodes CASSHGTKETQYF.